A selection of T cell receptor beta chains follows, all from one sample in a study of T cell changes during pregnancy in multiple sclerosis. The protocol was immunoSEQ multiplex PCR, while the TCRdb copy is restricted to in-frame clones and leaves out a portion. The data show more than 70,000 clones, 93% seen once. The sequenced sample was peripheral blood, obtained in the second trimester of pregnancy. Source of these receptors: a female donor with multiple sclerosis, enrolled in a pregnancy study. Both conserved end residues are part of each CDR3. The D gene is left open where the match is weak. Some rows have no size entry. The others give once, few or many, or a class for an expanded clone.

size: NA
D: NA
V: TRBV4-1
length: 14
J: TRBJ2-7
DNA: TGCGCCAGCAGCCCAGTAACAGGGTTCTACGAGCAGTACTTC
CDR3: CASSPVTGFYEQYF

size: NA
D: TRBD1
V: TRBV30
length: 13
J: TRBJ1-2
DNA: TGTGCCTGGAGTGAGACAGGGGGCTGGGGCTACACCTTC
CDR3: CAWSETGGWGYTF

size: NA
D: NA
V: TRBV5-6
length: 14
J: TRBJ1-1
DNA: TGTGCCAGCAGCTTGGGCCGGTTGAACACTGAAGCTTTCTTT
CDR3: CASSLGRLNTEAFF

size: NA
D: NA
V: TRBV29-1
length: 13
J: TRBJ2-5
DNA: TGCAGCGTTGAACCCAGGCTTAAAGAGACCCAGTACTTC
CDR3: CSVEPRLKETQYF

size: NA
D: TRBD1
V: TRBV23-1
length: 18
J: TRBJ2-5
DNA: TGCGCCAGCAGTCAATCGGAGGTGGTGACAGGGTGTCGAGAGACCCAGTACTTC
CDR3: CASSQSEVVTGCRETQYF

size: once
D: NA
V: TRBV5-1
length: 16
J: TRBJ1-1
DNA: TGCGCCAGCAGCCTAGCCGTTCCAGGGAGGGGCACTGAAGCTTTCTTT
CDR3: CASSLAVPGRGTEAFF

size: NA
D: TRBD2
V: TRBV5-1
length: 17
J: TRBJ2-1
DNA: TGCGCCAGCAGCTTGGCCCCAGCGGGAACCGGATTAGATGAGCAGTTCTTC
CDR3: CASSLAPAGTGLDEQFF

size: NA
D: TRBD1
V: TRBV6-5
length: 15
J: TRBJ1-1
DNA: TGTGCCAGCAGTAAGCCGACAGGGGGAAGCACTGAAGCTTTCTTT
CDR3: CASSKPTGGSTEAFF

size: NA
D: NA
V: TRBV11-2
length: 14
J: TRBJ1-1
DNA: TGTGCCAGCAGCTTAGCTACCCCCCCCGGGAAAGCTTTCTTT
CDR3: CASSLATPPGKAFF

size: NA
D: NA
V: TRBV7-9
length: 11
J: TRBJ1-2
DNA: TGTGCCAGTGAGGTGAGCTATGGCTACACCTTC
CDR3: CASEVSYGYTF

size: NA
D: TRBD2
V: TRBV6-5
length: 15
J: TRBJ2-7
DNA: TGTGCCAGCAGTTTCTCTAGCGGTAGCTCCTACGAGCAGTACTTC
CDR3: CASSFSSGSSYEQYF

size: NA
D: TRBD1
V: TRBV5-5
length: 17
J: TRBJ1-1
DNA: TGTGCCAGCAGCTTGGCCGGAACAGGGGGCCCTTACACTGAAGCTTTCTTT
CDR3: CASSLAGTGGPYTEAFF